The rows below give T cell receptor beta chains drawn from one sample of a study of T-cell memory formation after mild COVID-19. TCRdb passed the 5' RACE reads through MiXCR, listing each CDR3 protein once. The sample carries 220,000 or so distinct CDR3 sequences, about 9.2% recorded once. Sequencing was done on a sample of PBMCs or a T cell subset sorted from them (not recorded which). All receptors come from a man between 18 and 29 years old who had mild COVID-19 (a few samples of this study predate the infection). Cell type and time point are not known. Both conserved end residues are part of each CDR3.

V gene	CDR3 protein
TRBV11-2	CASTYTSVEAYGYTF
TRBV5-6	CASSRRYLAGHTEAFF
TRBV6-6	CASSYFESGGGYEQYF
TRBV7-9	CASSLVREAGEQFF
TRBV2	CASRLTEGTTEAFF
TRBV5-6	CASSLPGGSQETQYF
TRBV29-1	CSVHGGQQETQYF
TRBV7-2	CASSPTDFYEQYF
TRBV2	CASSVSGDTQYF
TRBV2	CASSRDREDEQFF
TRBV20-1	CSARDEGQRASPLHF
TRBV6-5	CASNRPVETQYF
TRBV7-2	CASSLWTATNEKLFF
TRBV6-2/TRBV6-3	CASGPGGLEFF
TRBV6-5	CASSYRWEYF